Detailed here is one T cell receptor (beta chain). The antigen is not known. This sample is part of a study of cytomegalovirus exposure and HLA in healthy donors. Points from the study as a whole: Reports state that TCR beta sequences accurately predicted most subjects' HLA-A and HLA-B alleles.

60 Vbeta and 13 Jbeta primers were used in PCR. Profiled with immunoSEQ multiplex PCR; TCRdb holds only in-frame clones, not every one. The sample shows about 120,000 clones, around 77% of them seen only once. This clonotype was sampled from a man between 40 and 49 years old in good health and CMV-seropositive. Sequenced sample: PBMCs.

The CDR3 DNA follows: TGTGCCAGCAGCCGGGAGGGTTATCAGCCCCAGCATTTT. It codes for CASSREGYQPQHF. This chain links TRBV2 with TRBJ1-5; D uncertain. The V end lost 6 bases, the J end lost 5 bases, and 11 bases lay between the germline ends. Germline V gives CDR1 SNHLY, CDR2 FYNNEI. The CDR3 totals 13 residues.